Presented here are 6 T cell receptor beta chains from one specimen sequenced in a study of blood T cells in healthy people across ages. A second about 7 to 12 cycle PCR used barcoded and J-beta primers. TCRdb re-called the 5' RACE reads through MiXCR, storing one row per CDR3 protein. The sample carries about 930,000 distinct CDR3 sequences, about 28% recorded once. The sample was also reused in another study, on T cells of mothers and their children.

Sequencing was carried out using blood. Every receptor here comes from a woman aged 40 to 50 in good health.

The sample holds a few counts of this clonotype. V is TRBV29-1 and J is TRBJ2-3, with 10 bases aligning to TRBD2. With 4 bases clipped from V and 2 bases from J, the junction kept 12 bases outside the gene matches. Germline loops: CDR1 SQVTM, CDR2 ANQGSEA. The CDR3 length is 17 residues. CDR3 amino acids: CSVATRALAGVTDTQYF. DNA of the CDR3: TGCAGCGTTGCGACCCGGGCTCTAGCGGGAGTCACAGATACGCAGTATTTT.

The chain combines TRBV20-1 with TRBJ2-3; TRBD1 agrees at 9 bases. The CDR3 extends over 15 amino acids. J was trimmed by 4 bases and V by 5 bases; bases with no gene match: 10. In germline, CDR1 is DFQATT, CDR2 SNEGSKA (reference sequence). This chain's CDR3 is CSAGFRGQGPDTQYF. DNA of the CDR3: TGCAGTGCTGGGTTTAGGGGACAGGGTCCAGATACGCAGTATTTT.

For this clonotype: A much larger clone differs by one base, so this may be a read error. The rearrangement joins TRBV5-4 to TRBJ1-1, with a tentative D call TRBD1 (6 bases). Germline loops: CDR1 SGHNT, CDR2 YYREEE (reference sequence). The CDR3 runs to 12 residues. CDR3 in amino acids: CVSSRDNSEAFF. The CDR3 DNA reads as TGTGTCAGCAGCCGGGACAACTCTGAAGCTTTCTTT.

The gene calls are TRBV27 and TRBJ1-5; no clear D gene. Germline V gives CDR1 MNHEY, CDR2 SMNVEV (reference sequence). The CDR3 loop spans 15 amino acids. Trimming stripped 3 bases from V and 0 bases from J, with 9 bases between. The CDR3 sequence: CASSFLADSNQPQHF. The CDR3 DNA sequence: TGTGCCAGCAGTTTCCTCGCCGATAGCAATCAGCCCCAGCATTTT.

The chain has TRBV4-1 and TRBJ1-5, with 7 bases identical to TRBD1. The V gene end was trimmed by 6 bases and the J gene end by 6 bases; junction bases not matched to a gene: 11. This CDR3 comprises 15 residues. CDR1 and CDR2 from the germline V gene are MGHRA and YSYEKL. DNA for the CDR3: TGCGCCAGCAGTCGGGACAGCCGGGGGTTTCAGCCCCAGCATTTT. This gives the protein CASSRDSRGFQPQHF.

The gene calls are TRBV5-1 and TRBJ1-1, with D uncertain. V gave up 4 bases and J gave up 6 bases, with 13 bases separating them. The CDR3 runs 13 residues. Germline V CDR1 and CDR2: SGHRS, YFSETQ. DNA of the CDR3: TGCGCCAGCAGCCCAGAGGATGGGTCTGAAGCTTTCTTT. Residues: CASSPEDGSEAFF.